Following are 23 T cell receptor beta chains from one sample sequenced in a study of T cells expressing NK-cell markers. For each CDR3 protein, TCRdb gives one entry from its re-call of the 5' RACE reads, without DNA. This sample carries about 460,000 distinct CDR3 sequences, with roughly 1.4% going to the ten biggest clones. What was sequenced was blood T cells: a sorted CD56 or NKG2C T cell subset, CD4+ or CD8+ T cells, or bulk PBMC T cells (not recorded which). The receptors originated from a woman between 45 and 65 years old in good health.

The CDR3 sequence: CASSTGTALTQYF. The rearrangement joins TRBV12-3 or TRBV12-4 to TRBJ2-5; the TCRdb call, TRBD1, lacks DNA for checking. The CDR3 contains 13 residues.

The chain recombines TRBV9 with TRBJ2-1; checking the TCRdb D call of TRBD2 is not possible without DNA. This CDR3 comprises 15 residues. Germline-derived CDR1 and CDR2 are SGDLS and YYNGEE. CDR3 in amino acids: CASSVGSGSSNEQFF. Based on the CDR3 plus reference TRBV9 and TRBJ2-1, the full variable domain is DSGVTQTPKHLITATGQRVTLRCSPRSGDLSVYWYQQSLDQGLQFLIQYYNGEERAKGNILERFSAQQFPDLHSELNLSSLELGDSALYFCASSVGSGSSNEQFFGPGTRLTVL.

The gene calls are TRBV21-1 and TRBJ2-7; the D call of TRBD1 rests on TCRdb alone, since no DNA is present to check it. TRBV21-1 is a documented pseudogene. The CDR3 sequence is 16 residues long. The CDR3 region is CASSGCGTGDIEEQYF.

The J gene is TRBJ2-5, the V gene TRBV5-6; TCRdb lists TRBD1, though no DNA is available to test this call. The CDR3 contains 16 residues. In germline, CDR1 is SGHDT, CDR2 YYEEEE. This CDR3 reads CASSLGGGGRQETQYF.

The rearrangement uses TRBV11-2 and TRBJ2-7; the TCRdb D gene call, TRBD1, has no DNA to confirm it. Per the germline V gene, CDR1 is SGHAT and CDR2 is FQNNGV. The CDR3 length is 15 residues. CDR3 amino acids: CASNPGQGASYEQYF.

V is TRBV4-1 and J is TRBJ1-4. Germline CDR1 and CDR2: MGHRA and YSYEKL. This CDR3 contains 14 residues. The CDR3 loop reads CASSQIIRSEKLFF.

The chain combines TRBV6-5 with TRBJ2-5; the TCRdb call, TRBD2, lacks DNA for checking. The germline gives CDR1 MNHEY, CDR2 SVGAGI. The CDR3 consists of 17 residues. The CDR3 sequence is CASSSGTSGLGGQTQYF.

The rearrangement links TRBV14 to TRBJ1-4. CDR3 length equals 12 residues. The germline V gene has CDR1 SGHDN and CDR2 FVKESK. The CDR3 loop reads CASSQGDEKLFF.

V usage is TRBV18 and J usage is TRBJ2-5; TCRdb returns TRBD1, unconfirmable since there is no DNA. CDR3 length equals 13 residues. Germline V lookup: CDR1 KGHSH, CDR2 LQKENI. The CDR3 loop reads CASSRTEGETQYF.

This chain links TRBV27 with TRBJ1-1; TCRdb designates TRBD1, a call that cannot be tested without DNA. Germline V gene sequence: CDR1 MNHEY, CDR2 SMNVEV (reference sequence). The CDR3 is 12 amino acids. CDR3 sequence reads: CASSRTGPVAFF.

The V gene is TRBV29-1, the J gene TRBJ2-4; the TCRdb D gene call, TRBD1, has no DNA to confirm it. The CDR3 runs to 16 residues. Germline lookup yields CDR1 SQVTM and CDR2 ANQGSEA. The CDR3 spells CSVWIRDSKTKNIQYF.

V and J are TRBV3-1 and TRBJ2-1; the D gene TCRdb calls, TRBD2, cannot be checked with no DNA. The CDR3 covers 16 residues. Germline values: CDR1 LGHDT, CDR2 YNNKEL (reference sequence). The CDR3 sequence is CASSQLLAGAFNEQFF.

The chain uses TRBV5-4 and TRBJ2-2; TCRdb proposes TRBD1, but this gene call is untestable without DNA. CDR1 and CDR2 (germline): SGHNT, YYREEE (reference sequence). The CDR3 is 16 amino acids. The CDR3 sequence is CASSLSPGLGTGELFF. Based on the CDR3 plus reference TRBV5-4 and TRBJ2-2, the full variable domain is ETGVTQSPTHLIKTRGQQVTLRCSSQSGHNTVSWYQQALGQGPQFIFQYYREEENGRGNFPPRFSGLQFPNYSSELNVNALELDDSALYLCASSLSPGLGTGELFFGEGSRLTVL.

This rearrangement joins TRBV5-6 to TRBJ2-3. The CDR3 sequence is 14 residues long. Germline V gives CDR1 SGHDT, CDR2 YYEEEE. The CDR3 loop reads CASSLGLFTDTHYF.

The chain carries TRBV15 and TRBJ2-7; TCRdb calls TRBD2, which cannot be checked without DNA. Germline V lookup: CDR1 LNHNV, CDR2 YYDKDF (reference sequence). The CDR3 is 16 residues long. This chain's CDR3 is CATSGAGLAGGYEQYF.

The chain recombines TRBV3-1 with TRBJ2-3; the TCRdb call, TRBD2, lacks DNA for checking. The CDR3 has 15 residues. The germline V gene encodes CDR1 LGHDT and CDR2 YNNKEL (reference sequence). Here the CDR3 reads CASSQRTTRTDTQYF.

This chain uses TRBV6-5 with TRBJ1-3; TCRdb outputs TRBD1, but without DNA this stays unchecked. The V gene's germline CDR1 is MNHEY and CDR2 SVGAGI. The CDR3 extends over 16 amino acids. The CDR3 sequence: CASSWDRGFSGNTIYF.

CDR3 residues: CSAIAIVNEQFF. This chain joins TRBV20-1 and TRBJ2-1. The CDR3 has 12 amino acids. Germline CDR1 is DFQATT and CDR2 is SNEGSKA (reference sequence).

CDR3 amino acids: CATSRTYYEQYF. This chain links TRBV15 with TRBJ2-7. The CDR3 covers 12 residues. Germline CDR1 LNHNV, CDR2 YYDKDF (reference sequence).

This sequence joins TRBV10-3 and TRBJ2-3; lacking DNA, the TRBD2 call made by TCRdb goes unchecked. Per germline, CDR1 ENHRY and CDR2 SYGVKD. CDR3 size: 16 residues. The CDR3 sequence: CAISDSEDYFTDTQYF.

The gene calls are TRBV4-1 and TRBJ1-5; TCRdb's D call, TRBD1, is unchecked because there is no DNA. From germline, CDR1 is MGHRA and CDR2 YSYEKL. The CDR3 is 17 amino acids. The chain's CDR3 is CASSQVLHGQGNQPQHF.

This sequence joins TRBV7-3 and TRBJ1-2; TCRdb selects TRBD1, and the lack of DNA leaves this call unchecked. Germline CDR1 and CDR2: SGHTA and FQGTGA. This CDR3 is 14 amino acids long. CDR3 sequence reads: CASSSAGGNYGYTF.

This chain connects TRBV5-6 to TRBJ2-3; there is no DNA to check the TCRdb D call of TRBD1. Germline lookup yields CDR1 SGHDT and CDR2 YYEEEE. The CDR3 loop spans 16 amino acids. The CDR3 protein is CASSLPSGTNTDTQYF.